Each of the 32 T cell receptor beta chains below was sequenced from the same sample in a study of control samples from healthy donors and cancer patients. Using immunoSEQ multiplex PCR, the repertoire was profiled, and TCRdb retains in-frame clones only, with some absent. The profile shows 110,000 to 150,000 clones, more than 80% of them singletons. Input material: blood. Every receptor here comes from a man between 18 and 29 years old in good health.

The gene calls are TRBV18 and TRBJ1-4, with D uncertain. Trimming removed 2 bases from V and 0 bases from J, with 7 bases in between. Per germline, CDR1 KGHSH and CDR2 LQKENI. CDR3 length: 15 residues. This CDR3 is CASSPLSATNEKLFF. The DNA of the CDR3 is TGTGCCAGCTCACCATTATCAGCAACTAATGAAAAACTGTTTTTT.

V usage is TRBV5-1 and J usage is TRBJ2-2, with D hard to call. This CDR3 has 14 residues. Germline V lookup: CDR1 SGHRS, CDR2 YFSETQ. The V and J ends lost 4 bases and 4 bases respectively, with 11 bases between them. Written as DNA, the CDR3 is TGCGCCAGCAGCCCCGAAGCCGTCACCGGGGAGCTGTTTTTT. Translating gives CASSPEAVTGELFF.

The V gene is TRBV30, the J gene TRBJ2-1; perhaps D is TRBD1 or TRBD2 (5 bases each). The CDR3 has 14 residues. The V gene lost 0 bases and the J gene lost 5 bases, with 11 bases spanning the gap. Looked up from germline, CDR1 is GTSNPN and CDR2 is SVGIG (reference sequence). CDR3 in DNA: TGTGCCTGGAGTGTAGGGGCTAGCCACAATGAGCAGTTCTTC. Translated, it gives CAWSVGASHNEQFF.

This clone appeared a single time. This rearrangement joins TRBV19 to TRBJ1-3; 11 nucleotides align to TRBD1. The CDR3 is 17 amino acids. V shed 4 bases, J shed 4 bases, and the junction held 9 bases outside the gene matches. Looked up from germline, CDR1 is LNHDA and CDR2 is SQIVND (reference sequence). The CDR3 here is CASSKPGDRGTGNTIYF. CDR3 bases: TGTGCCAGTAGTAAACCCGGGGACAGGGGGACCGGAAACACCATATATTTT. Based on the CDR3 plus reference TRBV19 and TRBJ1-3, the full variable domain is DGGITQSPKYLFRKEGQNVTLSCEQNLNHDAMYWYRQDPGQGLRLIYYSQIVNDFQKGDIAEGYSVSREKKESFPLTVTSAQKNPTAFYLCASSKPGDRGTGNTIYFGEGSWLTVV.

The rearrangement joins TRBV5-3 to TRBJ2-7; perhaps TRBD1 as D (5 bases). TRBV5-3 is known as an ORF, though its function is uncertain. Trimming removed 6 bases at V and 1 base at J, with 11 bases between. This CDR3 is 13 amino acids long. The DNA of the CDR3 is TGTGCCAGAATAAAGGGGCTTTCCTACGAGCAGTACTTC. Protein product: CARIKGLSYEQYF.

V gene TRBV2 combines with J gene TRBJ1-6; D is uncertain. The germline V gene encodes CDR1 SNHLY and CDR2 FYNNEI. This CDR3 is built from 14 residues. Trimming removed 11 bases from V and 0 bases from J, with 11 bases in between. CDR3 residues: CAGQVSSYNSPLHF. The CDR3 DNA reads TGTGCCGGCCAAGTGAGCTCCTATAATTCACCCCTCCACTTT.

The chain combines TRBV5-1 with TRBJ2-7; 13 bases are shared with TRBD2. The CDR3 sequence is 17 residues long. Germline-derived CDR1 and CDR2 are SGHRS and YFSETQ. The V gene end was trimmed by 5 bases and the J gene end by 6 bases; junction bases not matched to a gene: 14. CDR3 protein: CASRTPGTSGDYTEQYF. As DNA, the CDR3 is TGCGCCAGCAGAACTCCCGGGACTAGCGGGGATTACACCGAGCAGTACTTC.

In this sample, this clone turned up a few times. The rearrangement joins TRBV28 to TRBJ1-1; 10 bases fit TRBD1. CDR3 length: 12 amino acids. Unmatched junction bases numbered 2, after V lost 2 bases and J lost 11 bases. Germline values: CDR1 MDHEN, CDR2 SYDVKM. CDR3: CASSLLDRGAFF. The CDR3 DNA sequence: TGTGCCAGCAGTTTACTGGACAGGGGGGCTTTCTTT.

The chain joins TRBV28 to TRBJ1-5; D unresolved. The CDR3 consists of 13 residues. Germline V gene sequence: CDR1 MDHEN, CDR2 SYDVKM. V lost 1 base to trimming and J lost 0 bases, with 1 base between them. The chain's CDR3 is CASSLYSNQPQHF. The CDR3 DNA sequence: TGTGCCAGCAGTTTATATAGCAATCAGCCCCAGCATTTT.

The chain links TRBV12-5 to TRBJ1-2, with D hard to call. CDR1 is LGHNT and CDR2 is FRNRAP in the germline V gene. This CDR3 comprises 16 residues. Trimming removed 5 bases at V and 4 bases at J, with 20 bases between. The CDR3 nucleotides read TGTGCTAGTGGTCCTTCTGGCAGAGGTATAGCCTATGGCTACACCTTC. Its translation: CASGPSGRGIAYGYTF.

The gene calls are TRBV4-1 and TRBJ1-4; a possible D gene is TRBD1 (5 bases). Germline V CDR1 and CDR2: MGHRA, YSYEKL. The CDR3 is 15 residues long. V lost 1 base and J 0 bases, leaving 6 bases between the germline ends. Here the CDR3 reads CASSQVTATNEKLFF. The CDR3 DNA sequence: TGCGCCAGCAGCCAAGTGACAGCAACTAATGAAAAACTGTTTTTT.

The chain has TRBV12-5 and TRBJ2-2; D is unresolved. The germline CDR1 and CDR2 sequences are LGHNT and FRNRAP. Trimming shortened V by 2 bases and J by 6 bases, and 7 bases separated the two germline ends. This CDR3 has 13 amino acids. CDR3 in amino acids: CASGLPPAGELFF. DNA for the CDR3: TGTGCTAGTGGTTTGCCCCCGGCCGGGGAGCTGTTTTTT.

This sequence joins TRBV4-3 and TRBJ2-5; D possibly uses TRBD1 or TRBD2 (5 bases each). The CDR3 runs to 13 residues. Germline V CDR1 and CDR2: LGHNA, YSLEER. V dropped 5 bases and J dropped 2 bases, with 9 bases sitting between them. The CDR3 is CASSGTIQETQYF. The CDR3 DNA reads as TGCGCCAGCAGCGGGACCATACAAGAGACCCAGTACTTC.

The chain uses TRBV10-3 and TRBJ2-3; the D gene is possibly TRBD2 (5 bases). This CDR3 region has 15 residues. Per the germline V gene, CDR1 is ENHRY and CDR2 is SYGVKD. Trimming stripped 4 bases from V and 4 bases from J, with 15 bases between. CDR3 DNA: TGTGCCATCAGTGGGGGAGCGTCTTTGTCAGATACGCAGTATTTT. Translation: CAISGGASLSDTQYF.

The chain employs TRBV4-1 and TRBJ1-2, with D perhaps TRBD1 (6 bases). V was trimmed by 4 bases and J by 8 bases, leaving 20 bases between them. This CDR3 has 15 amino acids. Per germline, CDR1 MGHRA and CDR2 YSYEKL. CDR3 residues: CASSREQGSVRGYTF. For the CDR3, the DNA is TGCGCCAGCAGCCGAGAACAGGGAAGCGTAAGGGGCTACACCTTC.

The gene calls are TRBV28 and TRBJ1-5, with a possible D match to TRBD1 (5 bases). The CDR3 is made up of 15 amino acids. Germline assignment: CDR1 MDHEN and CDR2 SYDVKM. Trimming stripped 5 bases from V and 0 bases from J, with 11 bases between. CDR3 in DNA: TGTGCCAGCAGTCCGGACAATTATAGCAATCAGCCCCAGCATTTT. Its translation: CASSPDNYSNQPQHF.

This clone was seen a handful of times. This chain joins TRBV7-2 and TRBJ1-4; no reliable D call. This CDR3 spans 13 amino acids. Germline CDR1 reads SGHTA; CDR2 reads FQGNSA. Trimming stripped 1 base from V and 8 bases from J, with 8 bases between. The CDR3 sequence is CASSLGVWEKLFF. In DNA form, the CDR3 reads TGTGCCAGCAGCTTAGGGGTTTGGGAAAAACTGTTTTTT. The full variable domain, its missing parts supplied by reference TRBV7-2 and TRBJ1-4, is GAGVSQSPSNKVTEKGKDVELRCDPISGHTALYWYRQSLGQGLEFLIYFQGNSAPDKSGLPSDRFSAERTGGSVSTLTIQRTQQEDSAVYLCASSLGVWEKLFFGSGTQLSVL.

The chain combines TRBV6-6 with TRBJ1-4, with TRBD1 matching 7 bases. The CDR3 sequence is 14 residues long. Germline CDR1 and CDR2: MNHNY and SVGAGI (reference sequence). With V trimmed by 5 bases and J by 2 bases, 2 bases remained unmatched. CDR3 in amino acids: CASSRDSTNEKLFF. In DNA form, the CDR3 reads TGTGCCAGCAGTCGGGACAGTACTAATGAAAAACTGTTTTTT.

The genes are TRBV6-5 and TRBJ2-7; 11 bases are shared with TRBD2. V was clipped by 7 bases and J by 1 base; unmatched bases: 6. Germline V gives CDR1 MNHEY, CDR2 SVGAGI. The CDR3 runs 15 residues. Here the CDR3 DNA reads TGTGCCAGCAAGTATTTAGCGGGGGGGTCCTACGAGCAGTACTTC. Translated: CASKYLAGGSYEQYF.

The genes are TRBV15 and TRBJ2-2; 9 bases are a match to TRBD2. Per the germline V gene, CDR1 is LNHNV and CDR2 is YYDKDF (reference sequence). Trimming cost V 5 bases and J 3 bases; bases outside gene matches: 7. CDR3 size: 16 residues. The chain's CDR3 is CATSSVAGAYTGELFF. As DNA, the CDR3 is TGTGCCACCAGCTCGGTAGCGGGGGCTTACACCGGGGAGCTGTTTTTT.

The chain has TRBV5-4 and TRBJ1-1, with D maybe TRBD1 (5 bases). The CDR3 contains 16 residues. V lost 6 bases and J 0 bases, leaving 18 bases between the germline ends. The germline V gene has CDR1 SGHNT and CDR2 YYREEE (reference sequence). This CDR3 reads CASIPTDPSLNTEAFF. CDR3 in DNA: TGTGCCAGCATACCGACAGATCCGTCGCTGAACACTGAAGCTTTCTTT.

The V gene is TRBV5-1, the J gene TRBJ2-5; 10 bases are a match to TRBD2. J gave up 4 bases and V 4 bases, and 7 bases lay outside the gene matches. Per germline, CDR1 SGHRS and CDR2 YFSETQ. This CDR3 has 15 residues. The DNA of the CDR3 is TGCGCCAGCAGCCCCAGCGGGGGGGCGATAGAGACCCAGTACTTC. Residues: CASSPSGGAIETQYF.

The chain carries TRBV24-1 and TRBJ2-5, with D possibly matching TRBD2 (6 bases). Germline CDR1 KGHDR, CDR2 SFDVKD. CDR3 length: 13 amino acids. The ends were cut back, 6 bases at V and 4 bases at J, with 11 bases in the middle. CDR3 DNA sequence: TGTGCCACCAGTTCGGAGGGGCGAGAGACCCAGTACTTC. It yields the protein CATSSEGRETQYF.

Written as DNA, the CDR3 is TGTGCCACCAGTGATCCTACAGGGCCCCAAGAGACCCAGTACTTC. Its translation is CATSDPTGPQETQYF. The chain uses TRBV24-1 and TRBJ2-5; tentative D call: TRBD1 (6 bases). Per the germline V gene, CDR1 is KGHDR and CDR2 is SFDVKD. Trimming shortened V by 3 bases and J by 1 base, and 11 bases separated the two germline ends. CDR3 length equals 15 residues.

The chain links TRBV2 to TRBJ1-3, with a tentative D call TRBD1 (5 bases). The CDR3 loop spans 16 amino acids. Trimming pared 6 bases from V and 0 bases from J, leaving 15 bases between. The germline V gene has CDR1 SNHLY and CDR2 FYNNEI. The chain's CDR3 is CASRRQSSNSGNTIYF. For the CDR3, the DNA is TGTGCCAGCAGGAGACAGAGTTCAAACTCTGGAAACACCATATATTTT.

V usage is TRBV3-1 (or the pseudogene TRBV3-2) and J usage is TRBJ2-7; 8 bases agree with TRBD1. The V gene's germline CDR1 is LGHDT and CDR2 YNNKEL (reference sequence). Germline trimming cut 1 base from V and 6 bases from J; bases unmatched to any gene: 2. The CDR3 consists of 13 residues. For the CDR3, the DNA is TGTGCCAGCAGCCAAGCAGGGGGCTCCGAGCAGTACTTC. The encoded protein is CASSQAGGSEQYF.

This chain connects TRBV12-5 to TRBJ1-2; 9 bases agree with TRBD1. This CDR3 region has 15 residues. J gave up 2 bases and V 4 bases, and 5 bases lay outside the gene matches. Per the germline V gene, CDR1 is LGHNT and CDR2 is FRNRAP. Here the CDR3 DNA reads TGTGCTAGTGGTTCCGGGACAGGGCCAAACTATGGCTACACCTTC. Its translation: CASGSGTGPNYGYTF.

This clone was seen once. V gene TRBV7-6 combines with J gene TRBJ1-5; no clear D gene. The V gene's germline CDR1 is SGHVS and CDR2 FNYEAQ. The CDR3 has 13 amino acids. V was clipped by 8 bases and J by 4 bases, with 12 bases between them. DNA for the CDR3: TGTGCCAGCGCCCTAGACACAAATCAGCCCCAGCATTTT. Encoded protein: CASALDTNQPQHF.

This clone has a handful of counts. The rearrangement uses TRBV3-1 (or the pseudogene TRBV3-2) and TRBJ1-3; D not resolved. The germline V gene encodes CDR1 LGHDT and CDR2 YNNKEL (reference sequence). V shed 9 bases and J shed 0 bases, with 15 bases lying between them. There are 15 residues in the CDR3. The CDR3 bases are TGTGCCAGTTGCTCCAACTTAGACTCTGGAAACACCATATATTTT. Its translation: CASCSNLDSGNTIYF.

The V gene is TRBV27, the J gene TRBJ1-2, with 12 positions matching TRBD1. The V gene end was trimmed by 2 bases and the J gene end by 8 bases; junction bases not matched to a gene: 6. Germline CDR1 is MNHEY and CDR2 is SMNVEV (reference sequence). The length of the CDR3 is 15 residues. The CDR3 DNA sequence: TGTGCCAGCAGTTTAAGGGGACAGGGGGCTCGGGGCTACACCTTC. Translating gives CASSLRGQGARGYTF.

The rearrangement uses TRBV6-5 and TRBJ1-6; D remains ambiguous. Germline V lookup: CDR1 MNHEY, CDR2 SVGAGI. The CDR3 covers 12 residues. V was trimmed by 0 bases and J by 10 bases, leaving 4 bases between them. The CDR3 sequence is CASSYSESPLHF. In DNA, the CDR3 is TGTGCCAGCAGTTACTCGGAGTCACCCCTCCACTTT.

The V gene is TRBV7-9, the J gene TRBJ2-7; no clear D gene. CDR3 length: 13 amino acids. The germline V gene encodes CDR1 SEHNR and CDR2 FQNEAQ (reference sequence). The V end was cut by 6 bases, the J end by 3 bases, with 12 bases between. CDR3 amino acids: CASSKGNNYEQYF. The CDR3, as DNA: TGTGCCAGCAGTAAAGGGAATAACTACGAGCAGTACTTC.